Included here is one T cell receptor (beta chain) sequence, with context. Its antigen is still unknown. Base qualities are not recorded, but no much larger clone differs from it by a single base. This record comes from a study of shared clonotypes between healthy human individuals (dated by TCRdb to the early 2020s). About the study as a whole: A few men and a couple of women, aged 18 to 49 years, made up the cohort. For each donor, CD4 naive and CD4 memory were each given three plates, CD8 naive was given two plates, and CD8 memory was given one plate. Between about 0.9 and 8.9 billion PBMCs per donor were obtained by leukapheresis. Different laboratories and diverse techniques were used to prepare libraries and sequence TCR repertoires, to increase sequencing depth and limit assay-specific biases. To estimate repertoire size and how much clonotype sharing occurs between individuals, the study deeply sequenced the blood TCR repertoires of several healthy adults.

The paper as a whole reports these results and caveats: Larger estimated clonotype richness was generally found for naive subsets than for memory subsets. Even with the large sequencing depth, rarefaction of the sorted-subset datasets indicated that sequencing was incomplete. Across a handful of donors, approximately 4.6% of naive CD4, approximately 3.6% of naive CD8, 2.3% of memory CD4, and roughly 0.41% of memory CD8 clonotypes were shared. Sampling was restricted to blood, and TCR repertoires in tissue are likely to differ from TCR repertoires in blood. Higher generation probabilities were observed for clonotypes shared by all four sorted-subset donors than for non-shared clonotypes. Because the study included a small number of donors, the genetic and exposure-history diversity represented was limited. Based on pairwise subsampling, the degree of clonotype sharing among donors was expected to be affected by sequencing depth.

TCR CDR3 regions were amplified from genomic DNA by multiplex PCR using the deep immunoSEQ assay. Extracted genomic DNA from each cell subset was spread evenly across all wells of several immunoSEQ 96-well plates, with each plate serving as a replicate. For sorted subsets, 150 to 250 ng genomic DNA, equal to about 30,000 T cell genomes, was loaded into each replicate PCR. Purified libraries were quantified with a Qubit 3.0 fluorometer, sized on a Bioanalyzer 2100, and re-quantified with the KAPA Library Quantification kit. Every immunoSEQ 96-well plate was sequenced on a separate single-read 150-cycle Illumina NextSeq 550 flow cell. On the authors' methods: Because only junctional sequences without quality scores were contained in the immunoSEQ output, filtering matching that applied to full-length reads could not be performed. Sequences were annotated with PyIR, a Python wrapper for IgBLAST v1.9, using IMGT germline references to assign V/J genes and CDR3. Reads with weak V/J assignments (E-value above 1e-6), missing CDR3, stop codons, out-of-frame junctions, or ambiguous translated residues were removed. V3J clonotypes were defined as sequences sharing an identical inferred V gene, J gene, and CDR3 amino acid sequence. Percentage overlap between repertoires was calculated by dividing the number of shared unique clonotypes by the size of the smaller repertoire. Richness of each repertoire was evaluated using RTK rarefaction, the Chao1 estimator, and Recon v2.1 estimates of unobserved clonotypes. Generation probabilities for all TCRbeta clonotypes obtained by the gDNA method from a handful of donors were computed using OLGA. This is the immuneACCESS table as TCRdb keeps it, with only in-frame sequences that have V and J called. A part of the clones is gone; compared with another copy, unresolved V genes explain less than half, and the rest is unexplained. V, J and clone size are those of that table, while D and trimming were read from the DNA. Recorded for this sample are 1.6 million or so clones; 98% of them occurred a single time. Of the sample, 0.36% is held by the ten largest clones.

The donors were healthy, HIV-negative adults with no recently reported acute infections or vaccinations. Only Caucasian adults living in Nashville, Tennessee, USA were represented among the donors. CD4+ T cells were enriched by magnetic negative selection, after which naive cells were positively selected on CD45RA and the negative fraction was taken as the memory subset. Blood was collected by leukapheresis, and PBMCs were isolated by Ficoll-Histopaque density gradient centrifugation and then cryopreserved in liquid nitrogen vapor phase. Analytical flow cytometry was used to check the purity and quantity of every magnetically sorted T cell population. Genomic DNA was isolated from every sorted fraction and measured by UV absorbance on a Nanodrop 2000c. This sequence was found in a young man in good health. Sequenced input: naive CD4+ T cells sorted from blood. Explained via the paper, the cell subset or site label denotes: CD45RA+ positively selected.

The CDR3 protein is CASSLAGQGAPYEQYF. The DNA is as follows: TGTGCCAGCAGCTTAGCCGGACAGGGGGCCCCCTACGAGCAGTACTTC. The chain couples TRBV7-2 to TRBJ2-7; TRBD1 matches 11 bases in the middle. CDR1 SGHTA and CDR2 FQGNSA are derived from the germline V gene. The germline V end is reduced by 0 bases and the J end by 2 bases; junction bases left unmatched: 3. Its CDR3 holds 16 amino acids, cysteine through phenylalanine. Only the CDR3 region is kept as DNA, spanning 48 bases read in frame from base 1.